This T cell receptor (beta chain) was sequenced during a study of cytomegalovirus exposure and HLA in healthy donors. The donors (healthy individuals) were bone marrow donors. Comment on this clone: Its antigen is unknown.

PCR primers comprised 60 Vbeta and 13 Jbeta primers. Measured with immunoSEQ multiplex PCR; TCRdb has only the in-frame clones, and not every one. The repertoire consists of about 160,000 clones, with more than 65% occurring once and the leading ten covering about 6.7%. Notes on the study in general: For TCR beta chains, V- and J-gene trimming was later linked to a missense DCLRE1C variant.

This CDR3 spans 14 amino acids. J gave up 9 bases and V 7 bases, and 14 bases lay outside the gene matches. Per germline, CDR1 SNHLY and CDR2 FYNNEI. The chain combines TRBV2 with TRBJ1-2; 7 bases agree with TRBD1. Input material: PBMCs. This TCR was recovered from a man aged 45 to 65 in good health and CMV-seropositive. CDR3 bases: TGTGCCAGCACGGGGGCAGGGGGTCCCCTGAGCTACACCTTC. This translates into CASTGAGGPLSYTF.